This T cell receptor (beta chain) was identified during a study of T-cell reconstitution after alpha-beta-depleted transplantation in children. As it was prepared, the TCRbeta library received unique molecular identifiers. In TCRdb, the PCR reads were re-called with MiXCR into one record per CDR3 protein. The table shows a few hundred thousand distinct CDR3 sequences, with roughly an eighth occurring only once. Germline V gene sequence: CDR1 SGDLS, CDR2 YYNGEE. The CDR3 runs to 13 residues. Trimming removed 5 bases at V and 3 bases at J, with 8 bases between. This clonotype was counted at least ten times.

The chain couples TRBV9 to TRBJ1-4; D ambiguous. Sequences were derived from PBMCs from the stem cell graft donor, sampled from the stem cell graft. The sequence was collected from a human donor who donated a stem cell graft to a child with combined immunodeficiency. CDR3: CASSRRPNEKLFF. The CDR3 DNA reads TGTGCCAGCAGTCGGAGGCCTAATGAAAAACTGTTTTTT.